Shown below are 2 T cell receptor beta chains from a single sample sequenced in a study of T cell repertoires and HLA-DP antigens. The table came from immunoSEQ multiplex PCR; TCRdb's copy has only in-frame clones and leaves some out. This sample yields approximately 86,000 clones, of which roughly 86% are seen a single time; less than 2% belongs to the top ten. Their cognate antigens are unknown. The sequenced sample was CD4+ T cells from PBMCs. These receptor sequences come from a man aged 50 to 59 in good health and CMV-seronegative.

The V call is TRBV6-5, the J call TRBJ1-1; 12 bases agree with TRBD1. V lost 6 bases to trimming and J lost 7 bases; unmatched junction nucleotides: 6. Germline V CDR1 and CDR2: MNHEY, SVGAGI. The CDR3 totals 14 residues. CDR3 DNA: TGTGCCAGCAGAACGGGACAGGGGGCTCGTGAAGCTTTCTTT. Protein sequence: CASRTGQGAREAFF.

The genes are TRBV20-1 and TRBJ1-2, with D uncertain. There are 11 residues in the CDR3. The V end was cut by 8 bases, the J end by 7 bases, with 14 bases between. Germline-derived CDR1 and CDR2 are DFQATT and SNEGSKA (reference sequence). As DNA, the CDR3 is TGCAGTCGGTTCTGGATCAGTGGCTACACCTTC. It is translated as CSRFWISGYTF.